A single TCR beta chain is shown here with its context. Its antigen is not known. V was pared by 6 bases and J by 0 bases, with 16 bases of the junction left unmatched. The CDR3 has 20 residues. CDR1 and CDR2 from the germline V gene are LNHDA and SQIVND (reference sequence). Measured with immunoSEQ multiplex PCR; TCRdb has only the in-frame clones, and not every one. The data hold fewer than 200,000 clones, with 84% observed a single time. The data were obtained in a study of cytotoxic CD8 clonotypes in ibrutinib-treated CLL. Study as a whole: Among the patients, over 9 presented as relapsed/refractory and fewer than 16 as treatment-naive; around 18 showed unmutated IGHV.

Study outcomes and limitations: Measured clonality at baseline was greater than in age-matched healthy donors and tracked with circulating CD8+ T-cell counts.

The sample consisted of PBMCs, taken after 24 months of ibrutinib treatment. This chain connects TRBV19 to TRBJ2-2; TRBD1 aligns across 10 bases. The TCR comes from a human donor with chronic lymphocytic leukemia. CDR3 nucleotides: TGTGCCAGTAGGACTCCGGGACAGGGGAGTACGGCTTCGAACACCGGGGAGCTGTTTTTT. It codes for CASRTPGQGSTASNTGELFF.